The clone carrying this T cell receptor beta chain was seen only a few times. Original processing methods: Cell counts per sample came from amplifying reference gene primers. Clones were read by immunoSEQ multiplex PCR, and TCRdb kept only the in-frame ones, dropping some. V and J calls and clone size are given by that table; D and trimming were obtained from the DNA. The data show 85,000 to 90,000 clones, roughly 89% seen once. Looked up from germline, CDR1 is MDHEN and CDR2 is SYDVKM. V trimming: 5 bases; J trimming: 3 bases; junction bases outside the gene matches: 11. CDR3 length equals 16 residues. This sample was taken from a study of blood T cell repertoires in COVID-19. Across the whole study: Spain, Italy and the United States supplied samples that represented acute and convalescent COVID-19.

The sequenced sample was peripheral blood. This rearrangement joins TRBV28 to TRBJ1-2; 8 nucleotides align to TRBD1. This TCR was sampled from a woman aged 80 or older with active COVID-19. CDR3 in amino acids: CASSLGLRDRHYGYTF. The CDR3 DNA reads TGTGCCAGCAGTCTCGGACTTCGGGACAGGCACTATGGCTACACCTTC.